This T cell receptor beta chain was sequenced in a study of blood T cell repertoires in COVID-19. Study-level background: Both acute and convalescent COVID-19 samples were obtained from the United States, Italy and Spain. T cells, B-cell-depleted T cells, or PBMCs supplied cDNA or gDNA.

In the authors' workflow: Amplification from reference gene primers served as the basis for estimated nucleated cell counts. Clones were sequenced by immunoSEQ multiplex PCR, and TCRdb holds only the in-frame ones, with some missing. The V and J calls and clone size are taken from that table; D and trimming were inferred from the DNA. The repertoire includes some 70,000 clones, roughly 76% of them detected once, and roughly 20% sits in the top ten. The germline gives CDR1 MDHEN, CDR2 SYDVKM. The V gene end was trimmed by 6 bases and the J gene end by 2 bases; junction bases not matched to a gene: 2. This CDR3 contains 13 residues.

This clonotype originated in a woman aged 70 to 79 with acute or convalescent COVID-19. The J gene is TRBJ2-3, the V gene TRBV28; TRBD1 matches 7 bases. Source material: peripheral blood. As DNA, the CDR3 is TGTGCCAGCAGAGGGACAGCCACAGATACGCAGTATTTT. Protein product: CASRGTATDTQYF.